This TCR beta chain was found in a study of blood T cell repertoires in COVID-19. Overall study: Acute and convalescent COVID-19 samples came from the United States, Italy and Spain.

Clinical history as reported by participants underpinned cohort assignment. Original analysis: Estimation of nucleated cell counts was performed using reference gene primer amplification. The method was immunoSEQ multiplex PCR; TCRdb's version includes in-frame clones alone and lacks a portion of them. V, J and clone size derive from that table, while D and trimming were established from the DNA sequence. Of about 400,000 clones listed, nearly 90% are singletons. CDR3 length: 16 amino acids. V was pared by 4 bases and J by 4 bases, with 12 bases of the junction left unmatched. From germline, CDR1 is SGHRS and CDR2 YFSETQ.

Sequenced sample: PBMCs or T cells enriched from blood (not recorded which). The clonotype comes from a woman aged 40-49 years with acute COVID-19. This rearrangement joins TRBV5-1 to TRBJ2-5, with TRBD1 matching 8 bases. The CDR3 loop is CASSEGQVAVGETQYF. DNA of the CDR3: TGCGCCAGCAGCGAGGGACAGGTAGCGGTCGGAGAGACCCAGTACTTC. Together with reference TRBV5-1 and TRBJ2-5, the CDR3 gives the full variable domain: KAGVTQTPRYLIKTRGQQVTLSCSPISGHRSVSWYQQTPGQGLQFLFEYFSETQRNKGNFPGRFSGRQFSNSRSEMNVSTLELGDSALYLCASSEGQVAVGETQYFGPGTRLLVL.